The entry below gives a single T cell receptor (beta chain) sequence along with its context. The data belong to a study of blood T cell repertoires in COVID-19. Original methodology: Amplified reference gene primers provided the basis for estimating nucleated cell counts. Sequencing used immunoSEQ multiplex PCR; TCRdb keeps in-frame clones, though not all of them. D and trimming were read from the DNA, whereas the V and J calls and clone size are those reported in that table. The repertoire consists of about 280,000 clones, with 83% occurring once and the leading ten covering more than 8%. The sequence came from a woman in her fifties or sixties who had recovered from COVID-19. The sequencing sample was made of peripheral blood.

DNA of the CDR3: TGTGCCAGCACGGGTTTTCTCACAGATACGCAGTATTTT. This gives the protein CASTGFLTDTQYF. The J gene is TRBJ2-3, the V gene TRBV27; D is unresolved. The CDR3 covers 13 residues. V lost 7 bases, J lost 2 bases, and 10 bases lay in between. Germline-derived CDR1 and CDR2 are MNHEY and SMNVEV (reference sequence).